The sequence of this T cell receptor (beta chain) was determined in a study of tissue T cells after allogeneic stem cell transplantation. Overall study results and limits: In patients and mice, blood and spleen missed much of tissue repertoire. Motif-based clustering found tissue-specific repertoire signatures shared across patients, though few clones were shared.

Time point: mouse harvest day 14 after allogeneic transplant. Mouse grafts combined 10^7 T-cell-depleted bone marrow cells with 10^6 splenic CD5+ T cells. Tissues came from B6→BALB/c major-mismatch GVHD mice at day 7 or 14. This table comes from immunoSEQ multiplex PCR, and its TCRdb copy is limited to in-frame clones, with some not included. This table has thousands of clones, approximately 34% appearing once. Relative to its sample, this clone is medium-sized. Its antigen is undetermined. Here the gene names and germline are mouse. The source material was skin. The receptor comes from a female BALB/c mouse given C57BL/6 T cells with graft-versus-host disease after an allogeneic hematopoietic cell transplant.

CDR3 protein: CASSSRDWGEQYF. Incomplete CDR3 DNA: TGTGCCAGCAGCTCTAGGGACTGGGGGGAACAGTAC. The chain has TRBV3 and TRBJ2-7, with TRBD2 matching over 11 bases. The read comes to an end 1 residue before the CDR3 does, leaving the germline J gene to fill in the end. Germline loops: CDR1 SNHLY, CDR2 FYNGKV (reference sequence). The J segment lost 7 bases and the V segment lost 4 bases, leaving 3 bases of the junction unmatched. CDR3 length: 13 residues.